The rows below give T cell receptor beta chains drawn from one sample of a study of cytomegalovirus exposure and HLA in healthy donors. The table came from immunoSEQ multiplex PCR; TCRdb's copy has only in-frame clones and leaves some out. Among about 78,000 clones, 96% were seen once, and the ten largest hold 1.5% to 2%. Specimen: PBMCs. These receptors came from a man aged 18 to 35 in good health and CMV-seropositive. Both conserved end residues are part of each CDR3. The D gene is left open where the match is weak. Some rows mark clone size as missing; the rest say once, few, many or name a class of expanded clone.

CDR3aa	CDR3nt	abundance	j_gene	v_gene	d_gene
CASRSSYNEQFF	TGTGCCAGCAGGAGCTCCTACAATGAGCAGTTCTTC	-	TRBJ2-1	TRBV28	-
CASRPGGTDTQYF	TGTGCCAGCAGGCCAGGGGGCACAGATACGCAGTATTTT	-	TRBJ2-3	TRBV6-5	-
CASSYSAQGGAEAFF	TGTGCCAGCAGTTACTCGGCCCAAGGAGGGGCTGAAGCTTTCTTT	-	TRBJ1-1	TRBV6-5	-
CASSLLGLADPPSSYNEQFF	TGCGCCAGCAGCTTACTGGGACTAGCCGACCCCCCGAGCTCCTACAATGAGCAGTTCTTC	-	TRBJ2-1	TRBV5-1	TRBD2
CASSPAGRSYNEQFF	TGTGCCAGCTCACCGGCAGGGCGCTCCTACAATGAGCAGTTCTTC	-	TRBJ2-1	TRBV18	-
CASSLASGNVYEQYF	TGTGCCAGCAGCTTAGCTAGCGGGAACGTCTACGAGCAGTACTTC	-	TRBJ2-7	TRBV7-9	TRBD2
CASSLVPSSGEQYF	TGTGCCAGCAGCTTAGTTCCTAGTAGTGGCGAGCAGTACTTC	-	TRBJ2-7	TRBV7-2	-
CASSSPGLLWEQFF	TGTGCCAGCAGCTCTCCGGGACTCCTCTGGGAGCAGTTCTTC	-	TRBJ2-1	TRBV7-2	-
CASSYTGGLNYGYTF	TGTGCCAGCAGCTACACAGGGGGACTAAACTATGGCTACACCTTC	-	TRBJ1-2	TRBV13	TRBD1
CASSYTENTEAFF	TGTGCCAGCAGTTACACAGAGAACACTGAAGCTTTCTTT	-	TRBJ1-1	TRBV6-6	-
CASSPSDTRGYTF	TGTGCCAGCAGCCCGTCGGACACGAGGGGCTACACCTTC	-	TRBJ1-2	TRBV7-2	-
CASSTGTSPYNEQFF	TGTGCCAGCAGCACCGGGACTTCCCCCTACAATGAGCAGTTCTTC	-	TRBJ2-1	TRBV5-4	-
CASSEGDRGLDYGYTF	TGTGCCAGCAGTGAAGGCGATAGGGGGCTGGACTATGGCTACACCTTC	-	TRBJ1-2	TRBV2	TRBD1
CASSRGGGGWSEAFF	TGCGCCAGCAGCCGAGGGGGTGGGGGTTGGTCTGAAGCTTTCTTT	once	TRBJ1-1	TRBV4-1	-
CASSERDWQETQYF	TGTGCCAGCAGTGAAAGGGACTGGCAAGAGACCCAGTACTTC	-	TRBJ2-5	TRBV2	-
CASSLGRISTDTQYF	TGTGCCAGCAGCTTAGGGCGGATTAGCACAGATACGCAGTATTTT	once	TRBJ2-3	TRBV7-8	-
CAISRQTYEQYF	TGTGCCATCAGCCGACAGACCTACGAGCAGTACTTC	-	TRBJ2-7	TRBV10-3	-
CASSERGSSNQPQHF	TGTGCCAGCAGCGAAAGGGGGAGCAGCAATCAGCCCCAGCATTTT	-	TRBJ1-5	TRBV7-2	-
CASSLENFGIEAFF	TGTGCCAGCAGCTTAGAAAATTTTGGCATTGAAGCTTTCTTT	-	TRBJ1-1	TRBV11-2	-
CASSGTPKSQETQYF	TGTGCCAGCAGTGGGACTCCCAAGTCTCAAGAGACCCAGTACTTC	-	TRBJ2-5	TRBV6-6	-
CASSVQGENEQFF	TGTGCCAGCAGCGTACAGGGGGAGAATGAGCAGTTCTTC	-	TRBJ2-1	TRBV9	TRBD1
CASTVRGEIPGELFF	TGTGCCAGCACCGTCAGGGGTGAAATCCCCGGGGAGCTGTTTTTT	-	TRBJ2-2	TRBV6-5	-
CASQGAGNTGELFF	TGTGCCAGCCAGGGGGCAGGGAACACCGGGGAGCTGTTTTTT	-	TRBJ2-2	TRBV28	TRBD1
CASSPGWKELEQYF	TGTGCCAGCTCACCCGGGTGGAAGGAGCTCGAGCAGTACTTC	-	TRBJ2-7	TRBV18	-
CASSTDKTTVGGYTF	TGTGCCAGTAGTACGGACAAGACGACTGTAGGTGGCTACACCTTC	once	TRBJ1-2	TRBV19	-
CASSPGGTDTQYF	TGTGCCAGCAGTCCAGGGGGCACAGATACGCAGTATTTT	once	TRBJ2-3	TRBV7-9	-
CASSLGQGGTEAFF	TGCGCCAGCAGCTTGGGACAGGGGGGCACTGAAGCTTTCTTT	-	TRBJ1-1	TRBV5-1	TRBD1
CASSFDATGSGNTIYF	TGCGCCAGCAGCTTCGACGCGACAGGGTCTGGAAACACCATATATTTT	-	TRBJ1-3	TRBV5-1	TRBD1
CASSPPLSSRNTEAFF	TGTGCCAGCTCACCACCGTTATCGTCCAGGAACACTGAAGCTTTCTTT	-	TRBJ1-1	TRBV18	-
CASSVEGASPEAFF	TGTGCCAGCAGCGTAGAAGGGGCGAGTCCTGAAGCTTTCTTT	-	TRBJ1-1	TRBV9	-
CAWRSTGRSSYEQYF	TGTGCCTGGAGGTCGACAGGGCGGAGCTCCTACGAGCAGTACTTC	-	TRBJ2-7	TRBV30	TRBD1
CASFGDSNTEAFF	TGTGCCAGTTTCGGGGACAGCAACACTGAAGCTTTCTTT	-	TRBJ1-1	TRBV11-2	TRBD1
CASSLEQGKFSEKLFF	TGCGCCAGCAGCTTGGAACAGGGGAAGTTCAGTGAAAAACTGTTTTTT	-	TRBJ1-4	TRBV5-1	TRBD1
CASSLVPGGVKNTEAFF	TGTGCCAGCAGCTTGGTGCCAGGGGGCGTTAAGAACACTGAAGCTTTCTTT	-	TRBJ1-1	TRBV5-6	TRBD1
CASSLWPEGSRLYEQYF	TGTGCCAGCAGCCTCTGGCCGGAGGGGAGTAGGCTCTACGAGCAGTACTTC	few	TRBJ2-7	TRBV14	-
CASSLGQGAEQYF	TGTGCTAGCAGCTTAGGCCAGGGCGCCGAGCAGTACTTC	few	TRBJ2-7	TRBV7-7	-
CASSLRSNYEQYF	TGTGCCAGCTCACTCAGATCCAACTACGAGCAGTACTTC	-	TRBJ2-7	TRBV18	-
CASSYVGGGRNNEQFF	TGTGCCAGCAGTTACGTGGGGGGCGGGAGAAACAATGAGCAGTTCTTC	-	TRBJ2-1	TRBV6-5	-
CASGTSGMADTQYF	TGTGCCAGTGGGACTAGCGGGATGGCAGATACGCAGTATTTT	-	TRBJ2-3	TRBV19	TRBD2
CASSMGPDNEQFF	TGTGCCAGTAGTATGGGGCCCGACAATGAGCAGTTCTTC	-	TRBJ2-1	TRBV19	-
CASSNGDNQPQHF	TGTGCCAGCAGTAACGGGGATAATCAGCCCCAGCATTTT	-	TRBJ1-5	TRBV6-1	-
CASSRTGGYEQYF	TGTGCCAGCAGTAGAACGGGAGGATACGAGCAGTACTTC	-	TRBJ2-7	TRBV11-2	TRBD2
CASTPYVHAGAYNEQFF	TGTGCCAGCACCCCATACGTACACGCGGGAGCGTACAATGAGCAGTTCTTC	once	TRBJ2-1	TRBV5-5	TRBD2
CASSFGMTGDLYEQYF	TGTGCCAGCAGCTTTGGTATGACAGGGGACCTCTACGAGCAGTACTTC	once	TRBJ2-7	TRBV7-6	TRBD1
CASSQVPMTSLPSGQETQYF	TGTGCCAGCAGCCAAGTCCCAATGACTTCCCTTCCTAGCGGCCAAGAGACCCAGTACTTC	-	TRBJ2-5	TRBV4-2	TRBD2
CASGKLAGGTGELFF	TGTGCCAGTGGTAAACTAGCGGGAGGAACCGGGGAGCTGTTTTTT	-	TRBJ2-2	TRBV19	TRBD2
CASSLDSSEAFF	TGTGCCAGCAGCTTAGACTCCTCTGAAGCTTTCTTT	-	TRBJ1-1	TRBV7-9	-
CSVGSGGEQYF	TGCAGCGTGGGAAGCGGGGGTGAGCAGTACTTC	once	TRBJ2-7	TRBV29-1	TRBD2
CASMPPPVNEQFF	TGTGCCAGCATGCCGCCTCCAGTCAATGAGCAGTTCTTC	-	TRBJ2-1	TRBV28	-
CASSQGSGRETFF	TGTGCCAGCAGTCAGGGTTCCGGTAGAGAAACTTTCTTT	-	TRBJ1-1	TRBV6-1	-
CASSLPGDSYEQYF	TGCGCCAGCAGCCTTCCCGGGGACAGCTACGAGCAGTACTTC	-	TRBJ2-7	TRBV4-1	TRBD1
CASSLETYNEQFF	TGCGCCAGCAGCCTCGAGACCTACAATGAGCAGTTCTTC	-	TRBJ2-1	TRBV4-1	-
CASSLGGLNTEAFF	TGTGCCAGCAGCTTGGGCGGACTTAACACTGAAGCTTTCTTT	-	TRBJ1-1	TRBV7-9	-
CASSLTPRLAGGNTGELFF	TGTGCCAGCAGCTTAACTCCACGACTAGCGGGAGGGAACACCGGGGAGCTGTTTTTT	-	TRBJ2-2	TRBV7-6	TRBD2